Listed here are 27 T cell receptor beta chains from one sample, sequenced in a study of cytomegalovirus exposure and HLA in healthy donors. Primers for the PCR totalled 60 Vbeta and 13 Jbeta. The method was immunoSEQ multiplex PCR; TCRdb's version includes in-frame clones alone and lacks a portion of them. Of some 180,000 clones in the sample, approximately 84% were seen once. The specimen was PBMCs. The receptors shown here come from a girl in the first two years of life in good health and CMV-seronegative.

The CDR3 sequence: CASSLVAQHGYTF. The DNA for the CDR3 is TGTGCCAGCAGCTTGGTAGCCCAACATGGCTACACCTTC. The gene calls are TRBV5-4 and TRBJ1-2; unclear D gene. The germline V and J ends were trimmed by 0 bases and 6 bases, with 9 bases remaining between them. The CDR3 covers 13 residues. CDR1 is SGHNT, CDR2 YYREEE, per germline (reference sequence).

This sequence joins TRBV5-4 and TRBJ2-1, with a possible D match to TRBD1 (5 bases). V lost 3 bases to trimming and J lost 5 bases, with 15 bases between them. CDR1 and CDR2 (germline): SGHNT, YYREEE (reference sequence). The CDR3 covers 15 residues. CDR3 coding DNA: TGTGCCAGCAGCTCCGCAGGGTGGAAGGACAATGAGCAGTTCTTC. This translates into CASSSAGWKDNEQFF. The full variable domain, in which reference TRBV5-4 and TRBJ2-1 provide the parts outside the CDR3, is ETGVTQSPTHLIKTRGQQVTLRCSSQSGHNTVSWYQQALGQGPQFIFQYYREEENGRGNFPPRFSGLQFPNYSSELNVNALELDDSALYLCASSSAGWKDNEQFFGPGTRLTVL.

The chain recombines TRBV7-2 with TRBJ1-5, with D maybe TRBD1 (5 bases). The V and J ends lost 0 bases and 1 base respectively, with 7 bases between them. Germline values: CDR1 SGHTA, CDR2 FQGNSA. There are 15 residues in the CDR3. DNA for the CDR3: TGTGCCAGCAGCTTAGCGGGGGGGAGCAATCAGCCCCAGCATTTT. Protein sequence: CASSLAGGSNQPQHF.

Here the CDR3 reads CASSVQGLQPQHF. CDR3 sequence (DNA): TGTGCCAGCAGCGTACAGGGGTTGCAGCCCCAGCATTTT. This chain uses TRBV7-9 with TRBJ1-5, with 7 bases that match TRBD1. V lost 5 bases to trimming and J lost 7 bases; unmatched junction nucleotides: 5. Germline V gives CDR1 SEHNR, CDR2 FQNEAQ (reference sequence). The CDR3 loop spans 13 amino acids.

The CDR3 DNA is TGTGCCTGGAGCCGAGGGTCCCATGAGCAGTTCTTC. Translated: CAWSRGSHEQFF. V is TRBV30 and J is TRBJ2-1; TRBD2 might be the D (5 bases). Germline V gives CDR1 GTSNPN, CDR2 SVGIG (reference sequence). This CDR3 is 12 amino acids long. V lost 3 bases, J lost 8 bases, and 11 bases lay in between.

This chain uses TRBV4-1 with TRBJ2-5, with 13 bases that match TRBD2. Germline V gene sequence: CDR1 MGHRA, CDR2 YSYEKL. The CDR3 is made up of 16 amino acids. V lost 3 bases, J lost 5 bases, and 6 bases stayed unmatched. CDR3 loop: CASSHTSGGAVETQYF. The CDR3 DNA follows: TGCGCCAGCAGCCACACTAGCGGGGGGGCGGTGGAGACCCAGTACTTC.

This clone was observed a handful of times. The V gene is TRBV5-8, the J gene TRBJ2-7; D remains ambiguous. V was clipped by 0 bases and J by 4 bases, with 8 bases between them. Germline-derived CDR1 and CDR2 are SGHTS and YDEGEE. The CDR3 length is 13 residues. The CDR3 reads CASSLGPEYEQYF. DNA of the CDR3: TGTGCCAGCAGCTTGGGTCCGGAGTACGAGCAGTACTTC.

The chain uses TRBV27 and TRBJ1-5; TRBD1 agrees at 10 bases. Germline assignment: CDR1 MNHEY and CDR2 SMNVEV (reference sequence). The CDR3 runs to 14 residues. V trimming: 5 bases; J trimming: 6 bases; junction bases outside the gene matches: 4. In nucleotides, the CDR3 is TGTGCCAGCAGTCCGGGACAGGGGTTTCAGCCCCAGCATTTT. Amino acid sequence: CASSPGQGFQPQHF.

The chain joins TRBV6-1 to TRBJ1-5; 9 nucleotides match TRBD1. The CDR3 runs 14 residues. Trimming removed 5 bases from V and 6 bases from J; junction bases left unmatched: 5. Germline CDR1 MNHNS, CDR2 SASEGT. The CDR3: CASSFGQGSQPQHF. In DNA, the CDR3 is TGTGCCAGCAGTTTCGGACAGGGGAGTCAGCCCCAGCATTTT.

The CDR3 here is CASSINGNTEAFF. Written as DNA, the CDR3 is TGTGCCAGTAGTATTAACGGGAACACTGAAGCTTTCTTT. V gene TRBV19 combines with J gene TRBJ1-1; no reliable D call. The CDR3 has 13 amino acids. Germline-derived CDR1 and CDR2 are LNHDA and SQIVND (reference sequence). The ends were cut back, 3 bases at V and 1 base at J, with 6 bases in the middle.

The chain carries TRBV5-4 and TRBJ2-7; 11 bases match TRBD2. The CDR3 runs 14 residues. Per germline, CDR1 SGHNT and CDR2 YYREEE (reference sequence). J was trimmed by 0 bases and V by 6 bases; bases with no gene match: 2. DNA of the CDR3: TGTGCCAGCACGACTAGCGGGACCTCCTACGAGCAGTACTTC. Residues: CASTTSGTSYEQYF.

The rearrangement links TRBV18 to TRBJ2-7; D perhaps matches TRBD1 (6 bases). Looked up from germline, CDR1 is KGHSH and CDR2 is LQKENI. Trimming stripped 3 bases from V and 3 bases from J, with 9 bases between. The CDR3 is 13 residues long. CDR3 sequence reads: CASSPQDSYEQYF. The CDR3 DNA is TGTGCCAGCTCACCCCAGGACAGCTACGAGCAGTACTTC. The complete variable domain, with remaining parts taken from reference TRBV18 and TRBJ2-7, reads NAGVMQNPRHLVRRRGQEARLRCSPMKGHSHVYWYRQLPEEGLKFMVYLQKENIIDESGMPKERFSAEFPKEGPSILRIQQVVRGDSAAYFCASSPQDSYEQYFGPGTRLTVT.

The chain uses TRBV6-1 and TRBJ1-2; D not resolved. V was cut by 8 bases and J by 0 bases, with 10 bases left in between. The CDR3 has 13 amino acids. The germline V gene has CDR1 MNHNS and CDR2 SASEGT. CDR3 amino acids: CASVVSPNYGYTF. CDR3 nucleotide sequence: TGTGCCAGCGTGGTCAGTCCTAACTATGGCTACACCTTC.

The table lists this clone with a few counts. The CDR3 loop is CATSRDGRGEQFF. The CDR3, as DNA: TGTGCCACCAGCAGAGATGGTAGGGGTGAGCAGTTCTTC. This sequence joins TRBV15 and TRBJ2-1; the D gene is possibly TRBD1 (5 bases). Germline V CDR1 and CDR2: LNHNV, YYDKDF (reference sequence). V was cut by 0 bases and J by 9 bases, with 9 bases left in between. The CDR3 is 13 residues long.

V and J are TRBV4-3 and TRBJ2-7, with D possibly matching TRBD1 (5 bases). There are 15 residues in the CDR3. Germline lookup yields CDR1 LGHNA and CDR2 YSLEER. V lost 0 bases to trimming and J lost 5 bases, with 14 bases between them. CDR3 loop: CASSQDIDTRDEQYF. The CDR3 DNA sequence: TGCGCCAGCAGCCAAGATATTGACACCAGGGACGAGCAGTACTTC.

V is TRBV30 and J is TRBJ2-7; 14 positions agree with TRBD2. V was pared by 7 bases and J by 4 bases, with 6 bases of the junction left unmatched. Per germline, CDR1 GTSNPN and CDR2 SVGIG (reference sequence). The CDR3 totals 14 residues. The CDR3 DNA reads TGTGCCTCAGGACTAGCGGGAGGAGGATACGAGCAGTACTTC. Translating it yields CASGLAGGGYEQYF.

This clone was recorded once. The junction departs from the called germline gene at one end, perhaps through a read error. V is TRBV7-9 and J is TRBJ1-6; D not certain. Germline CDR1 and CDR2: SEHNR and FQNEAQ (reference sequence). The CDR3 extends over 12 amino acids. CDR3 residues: CSSSRGRSPLHF. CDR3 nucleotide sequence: TGTTCCAGCAGCCGAGGGCGCTCACCCCTCCACTTT.

The chain's CDR3 is CASRPIGQDVDGYTF. The CDR3 DNA reads as TGCGCCAGCAGACCTATCGGACAGGACGTCGATGGCTACACCTTC. The rearrangement joins TRBV4-1 to TRBJ1-2, with 7 bases that match TRBD1. Germline CDR1 MGHRA, CDR2 YSYEKL. With V trimmed by 6 bases and J by 6 bases, 13 bases remained unmatched. The CDR3 consists of 15 residues.

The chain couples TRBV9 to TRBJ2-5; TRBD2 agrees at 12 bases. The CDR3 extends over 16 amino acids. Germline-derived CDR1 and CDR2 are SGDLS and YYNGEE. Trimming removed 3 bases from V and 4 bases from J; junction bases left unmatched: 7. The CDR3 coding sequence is TGTGCCAGCAGCGGACCACTAGCGGGAGGCGGAGAGACCCAGTACTTC. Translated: CASSGPLAGGGETQYF.

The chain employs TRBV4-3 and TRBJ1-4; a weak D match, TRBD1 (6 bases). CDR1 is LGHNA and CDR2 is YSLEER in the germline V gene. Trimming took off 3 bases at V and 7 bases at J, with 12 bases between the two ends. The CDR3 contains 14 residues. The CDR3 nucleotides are TGCGCCAGCAGCCAGGACAGAGCTAGTGAAAAACTGTTTTTT. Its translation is CASSQDRASEKLFF.

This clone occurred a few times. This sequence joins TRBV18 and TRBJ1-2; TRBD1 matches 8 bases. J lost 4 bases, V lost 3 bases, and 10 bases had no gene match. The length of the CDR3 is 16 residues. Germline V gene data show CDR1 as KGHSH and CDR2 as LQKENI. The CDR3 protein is CASSPIPGQASYGYTF. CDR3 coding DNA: TGTGCCAGCTCACCGATACCGGGACAGGCCAGCTATGGCTACACCTTC.

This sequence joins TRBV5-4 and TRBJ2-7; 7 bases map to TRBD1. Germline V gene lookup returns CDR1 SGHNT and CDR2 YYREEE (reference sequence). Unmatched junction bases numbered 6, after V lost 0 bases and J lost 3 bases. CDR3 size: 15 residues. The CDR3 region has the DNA TGTGCCAGCAGCTTGGAACAGGGGAGAGACTACGAGCAGTACTTC. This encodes CASSLEQGRDYEQYF.

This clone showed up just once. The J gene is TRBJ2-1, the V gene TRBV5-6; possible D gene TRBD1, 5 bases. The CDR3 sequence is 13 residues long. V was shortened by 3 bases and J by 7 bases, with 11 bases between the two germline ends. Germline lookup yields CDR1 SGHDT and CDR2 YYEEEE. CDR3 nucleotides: TGTGCCAGCAGCTCGGTCGCAGGGAATGAGCAGTTCTTC. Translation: CASSSVAGNEQFF.

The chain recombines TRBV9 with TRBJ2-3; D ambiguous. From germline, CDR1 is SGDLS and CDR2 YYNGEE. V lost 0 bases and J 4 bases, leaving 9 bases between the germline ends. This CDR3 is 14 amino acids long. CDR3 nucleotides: TGTGCCAGCAGCGTAGCTCGTGGGCCAGATACGCAGTATTTT. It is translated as CASSVARGPDTQYF.

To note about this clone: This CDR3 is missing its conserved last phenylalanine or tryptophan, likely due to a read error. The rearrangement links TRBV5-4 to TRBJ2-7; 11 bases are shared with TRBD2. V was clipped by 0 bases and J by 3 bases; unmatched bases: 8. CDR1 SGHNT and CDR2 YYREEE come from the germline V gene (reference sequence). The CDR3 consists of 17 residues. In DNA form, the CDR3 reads TGTGCCAGCAGCTTGGTTAGCGGGGGGGCAAGGTACTACGAGCAGTACCTC. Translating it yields CASSLVSGGARYYEQYL.

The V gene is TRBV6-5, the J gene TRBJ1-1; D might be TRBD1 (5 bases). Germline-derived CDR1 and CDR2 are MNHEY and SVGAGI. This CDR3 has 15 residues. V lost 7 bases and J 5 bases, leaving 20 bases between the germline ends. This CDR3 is CASNPWEGRKTEAFF. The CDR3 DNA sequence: TGTGCCAGCAACCCCTGGGAGGGGAGGAAGACTGAAGCTTTCTTT.

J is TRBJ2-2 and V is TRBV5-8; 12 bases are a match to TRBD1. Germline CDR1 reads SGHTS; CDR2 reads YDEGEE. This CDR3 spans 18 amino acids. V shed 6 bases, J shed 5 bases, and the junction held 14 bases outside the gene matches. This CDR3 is CASTSGTGGPLRTGELFF. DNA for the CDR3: TGTGCCAGCACCTCCGGGACAGGGGGCCCCCTGAGGACCGGGGAGCTGTTTTTT. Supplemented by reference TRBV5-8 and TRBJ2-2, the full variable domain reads EAGVTQSPTHLIKTRGQQATLRCSPISGHTSVYWYQQALGLGLQFLLWYDEGEERNRGNFPPRFSGRQFPNYSSELNVNALELEDSALYLCASTSGTGGPLRTGELFFGEGSRLTVL.